This record concerns one T cell receptor beta chain sequence. The antigen is not known. Its ends do not fully match the called genes, so a read error is possible. This CDR3 has 12 amino acids. Germline V gives CDR1 ENHRY, CDR2 SYGVKD. This sample's TCRbeta library carried unique molecular identifier barcodes. From the PCR reads, TCRdb called clonotypes with MiXCR, one entry per CDR3 protein. Altogether around 300,000 distinct CDR3 sequences are present, under 14% being singletons, with the ten largest covering about a quarter. The record originates from a study of T-cell reconstitution after alpha-beta-depleted transplantation in children. Study outcomes and limitations: Diversity and T-cell counts at one year after transplant derived mostly from new T cells. Reported findings indicate that, about two months after transplant, alpha-beta T cells came from several hundred expanded clones, which were derived from non-depleted graft cells. High day-60 TCRbeta diversity in some patients came from surviving recipient T cells and thymic progenitors.

The TCR originated in a male patient aged 2-15 years who had a stem cell transplant for chronic granulomatous disease, so the T cells may come from the graft donor. The chain carries TRBV10-3 and TRBJ2-7, with D perhaps TRBD2 (6 bases). The sequenced sample was peripheral blood, obtained 180 days after TCRalphabeta/CD19-depleted stem cell transplant. CDR3 sequence reads: CTISHSEGEQDF. The DNA of the CDR3 is TGTACCATCAGCCACTCGGAGGGTGAGCAGGACTTC.